Below, 22 T cell receptor beta chains from the same sample are listed, as sequenced in a study of PD-1 blockade in classical Hodgkin lymphoma. The method was immunoSEQ multiplex PCR; TCRdb's version includes in-frame clones alone and lacks a portion of them. The sample lists over 25,000 clones; nearly 80% were seen once. Relapse was seen in all patients after autologous stem cell transplantation, and brentuximab vedotin exposure was variable. Sequenced material: peripheral blood mononuclear cells (PBMCs), taken before the second cycle of nivolumab. The receptor set was obtained from a human donor with classical Hodgkin lymphoma.

V and J are TRBV7-3 and TRBJ2-7, with D perhaps matching TRBD2 (6 bases). V was pared by 4 bases and J by 0 bases, with 10 bases between. CDR3 length: 14 residues. Germline CDR1 and CDR2: SGHTA and FQGTGA. The CDR3 coding sequence is TGTGCCAGCAGCTCCGACGGGGGCTCCTACGAGCAGTACTTC. It encodes CASSSDGGSYEQYF.

J is TRBJ1-1 and V is TRBV29-1; D remains ambiguous. The CDR3 contains 13 residues. Per the germline V gene, CDR1 is SQVTM and CDR2 is ANQGSEA. V lost 6 bases to trimming and J lost 0 bases, with 11 bases between them. The CDR3 spells CSVEQNMNTEAFF. CDR3 coding DNA: TGCAGCGTGGAGCAAAACATGAACACTGAAGCTTTCTTT.

CDR3 DNA sequence: TGTGCCAGCAGTTCCCTGGCCCGAAACTCCTACGAGCAGTACTTC. The encoded protein is CASSSLARNSYEQYF. The chain recombines TRBV28 with TRBJ2-7; D remains ambiguous. Trimming removed 4 bases from V and 0 bases from J, with 13 bases in between. CDR1 MDHEN and CDR2 SYDVKM come from the germline V gene. This CDR3 spans 15 amino acids.

The V gene is TRBV10-3, the J gene TRBJ2-3; D tentatively fits TRBD1 or TRBD2 (5 bases each). Germline assignment: CDR1 ENHRY and CDR2 SYGVKD. The CDR3 has 14 residues. The germline V and J ends were trimmed by 8 bases and 5 bases, with 17 bases remaining between them. The CDR3 reads CAIYPGALVDTQYF. The CDR3 nucleotides are TGTGCCATCTACCCCGGGGCCCTGGTAGATACGCAGTATTTT.

The chain is built from TRBV6-4 and TRBJ2-1, with TRBD1 matching 8 bases. CDR3 length: 13 amino acids. Trimming removed 5 bases from V and 9 bases from J; junction bases left unmatched: 6. CDR1 is MRHNA and CDR2 is SNTAGT in the germline V gene. CDR3 region: CASSMKQGGEQFF. In nucleotides, the CDR3 is TGTGCCAGCAGTATGAAACAGGGGGGTGAGCAGTTCTTC.

The V gene is TRBV27, the J gene TRBJ1-5; D perhaps matches TRBD1 (5 bases). The V and J ends lost 6 bases and 6 bases respectively, with 15 bases between them. CDR1 is MNHEY and CDR2 is SMNVEV in the germline V gene (reference sequence). The CDR3 length is 14 residues. CDR3 residues: CASRSEGLGQPQHF. In nucleotides, the CDR3 is TGTGCCAGCAGGTCAGAGGGGTTGGGTCAGCCCCAGCATTTT.

This chain uses TRBV4-3 with TRBJ1-2; D gene ambiguous. The germline gives CDR1 LGHNA, CDR2 YSLEER. The ends were cut back, 0 bases at V and 4 bases at J, with 6 bases in the middle. This CDR3 comprises 13 residues. The CDR3 DNA follows: TGCGCCAGCAGCCAAGATTTAAGCTATGGCTACACCTTC. Its translation: CASSQDLSYGYTF.

This clone has just one count. CDR3: CASSLWQRTDTQYF. CDR3 bases: TGTGCCAGCAGCTTATGGCAGAGGACAGATACGCAGTATTTT. The chain couples TRBV7-2 to TRBJ2-3; D gene unclear. Germline CDR1 is SGHTA and CDR2 is FQGNSA. The CDR3 consists of 14 residues. Trimming stripped 2 bases from V and 3 bases from J, with 9 bases between.

By frequency in the sample, this clone is medium-sized (0.01 to 0.1%). Other DNA sequences in this specimen translate into the identical CDR3. The chain combines TRBV14 with TRBJ1-3; D is ambiguous. The length of the CDR3 is 15 residues. V lost 4 bases and J 11 bases, leaving 21 bases between the germline ends. Germline V gene data show CDR1 as SGHDN and CDR2 as FVKESK. The CDR3 loop is CASSPRAGRLGSIYF. The CDR3 DNA is TGTGCCAGCAGCCCCAGAGCAGGTCGATTGGGGTCCATATATTTT.

This clone was seen a handful of times. The sample holds other DNA sequences that translate to the same CDR3. The rearrangement joins TRBV7-3 to TRBJ2-5; 8 bases are a match to TRBD2. V dropped 5 bases and J dropped 5; count of bases not matched to a gene: 4. Germline CDR1 reads SGHTA; CDR2 reads FQGTGA. This CDR3 is built from 13 residues. CDR3 residues: CASSLSGGETQYF. The DNA of the CDR3 is TGTGCCAGCAGCCTGAGCGGGGGTGAGACCCAGTACTTC.

The chain combines TRBV7-9 with TRBJ2-3; weak D call: TRBD2 (6 bases). CDR3 length equals 13 residues. V was cut by 10 bases and J by 4 bases, with 15 bases left in between. CDR1 is SEHNR and CDR2 is FQNEAQ in the germline V gene (reference sequence). The CDR3 loop is CATQNTGADTQYF. The CDR3 region has the DNA TGTGCCACTCAAAATACGGGGGCAGATACGCAGTATTTT.

The chain combines TRBV4-3 with TRBJ2-1; 15 bases agree with TRBD2. V was pared by 3 bases and J by 2 bases, with 2 bases of the junction left unmatched. The length of the CDR3 is 17 residues. The germline V gene encodes CDR1 LGHNA and CDR2 YSLEER. CDR3 nucleotide sequence: TGCGCCAGCAGCCAGGGACTAGCGGGGGGTCCCTACAATGAGCAGTTCTTC. Translating gives CASSQGLAGGPYNEQFF.

The rearrangement uses TRBV7-9 and TRBJ1-1; D remains ambiguous. Germline CDR1 is SEHNR and CDR2 is FQNEAQ (reference sequence). Trimming removed 1 base at V and 4 bases at J, with 7 bases between. There are 13 residues in the CDR3. CDR3 amino acids: CASSLVEGTEAFF. The CDR3 DNA sequence: TGTGCCAGCAGCTTAGTGGAGGGCACTGAAGCTTTCTTT.

In its sample, this clone was seen once. The rearrangement joins TRBV7-6 to TRBJ1-1; D is ambiguous. CDR1 is SGHVS, CDR2 FNYEAQ, per germline. The CDR3 totals 15 residues. V was shortened by 5 bases and J by 1 base, with 14 bases between the two germline ends. DNA of the CDR3: TGTGCCAGCAGCGCAGCCGCCGGTGGGAACACTGAAGCTTTCTTT. This encodes CASSAAAGGNTEAFF.

This clone was observed a few times. The chain links TRBV18 to TRBJ1-2; possibly TRBD1 for D (6 bases). This CDR3 contains 16 residues. The germline V gene encodes CDR1 KGHSH and CDR2 LQKENI. V lost 6 bases, J lost 5 bases, and 22 bases lay in between. The CDR3 protein is CASSLASGGALYGYTF. For the CDR3, the DNA is TGTGCCAGCTCTCTCGCCTCGGGGGGGGCCCTTTATGGCTACACCTTC. Drawing the rest from reference TRBV18 and TRBJ1-2, the complete variable domain is NAGVMQNPRHLVRRRGQEARLRCSPMKGHSHVYWYRQLPEEGLKFMVYLQKENIIDESGMPKERFSAEFPKEGPSILRIQQVVRGDSAAYFCASSLASGGALYGYTFGSGTRLTVV.

The sample holds one count of this clone. The chain links TRBV7-2 to TRBJ2-7; 7 bases align to TRBD1. Germline CDR1 and CDR2: SGHTA and FQGNSA. Germline trimming cut 5 bases from V and 3 bases from J; bases unmatched to any gene: 7. The CDR3 has 14 residues. The CDR3 DNA sequence: TGTGCCAGCAGCCCCGGGACAGACATCTACGAGCAGTACTTC. Translated, it gives CASSPGTDIYEQYF.

The genes are TRBV5-6 and TRBJ2-4, with 7 bases lining up with TRBD1. This CDR3 contains 16 residues. Germline CDR1 reads SGHDT; CDR2 reads YYEEEE. The trim removed 5 bases at V and 0 bases at J, leaving 8 bases unmatched. The CDR3 nucleotides are TGTGCCAGCAGTTGGGACAGCCTCGAAGCCAAAAACATTCAGTACTTC. Amino acid sequence: CASSWDSLEAKNIQYF.

The rearrangement uses TRBV7-5 and TRBJ1-1; the table's D call TRBD1 went unverified against the DNA. TRBV7-5 is a pseudogene segment. This CDR3 is built from 13 residues. CDR3 protein: CASSLFTGDEAFF. The CDR3 nucleotides are TGTGCCAGCAGCCTTTTTACAGGAGATGAAGCTTTCTTT.

This chain uses TRBV27 with TRBJ2-7; no firm D call. V lost 6 bases and J lost 0, with 15 bases in between. Germline V gene sequence: CDR1 MNHEY, CDR2 SMNVEV (reference sequence). The CDR3 has 15 amino acids. The CDR3 loop reads CASRIGPSSSYEQYF. Here the CDR3 DNA reads TGTGCCAGCAGGATTGGACCCTCCAGCTCCTACGAGCAGTACTTC.

This chain joins TRBV7-9 and TRBJ2-7; 10 bases line up with TRBD1. Germline trimming cut 8 bases from V and 4 bases from J; bases unmatched to any gene: 8. The CDR3 totals 14 residues. Germline CDR1 reads SEHNR; CDR2 reads FQNEAQ (reference sequence). CDR3 in amino acids: CASSAGTGVYEQYF. For the CDR3, the DNA is TGTGCCAGCTCCGCCGGGACAGGGGTATACGAGCAGTACTTC.

Only a few counts were recorded for this clone. This chain joins TRBV25-1 and TRBJ2-1, with TRBD2 as a possible D gene (7 bases). V lost 8 bases to trimming and J lost 8 bases, with 16 bases between them. Germline assignment: CDR1 MGHDK and CDR2 SYGVNS. The CDR3 runs to 13 residues. Here the CDR3 reads CASRRSGGDEQFF. CDR3 DNA sequence: TGTGCCAGCCGTCGCTCGGGGGGCGATGAGCAGTTCTTC.

V usage is TRBV6-4 and J usage is TRBJ1-2; D gene uncertain. This CDR3 spans 13 amino acids. From germline, CDR1 is MRHNA and CDR2 SNTAGT. Trimming cost V 3 bases and J 3 bases, with 8 bases left between them. The DNA for the CDR3 is TGTGCCAGCAGTGAAGGTGACGACTATGGCTACACCTTC. Translating it yields CASSEGDDYGYTF.